The following is a T cell receptor (beta chain) sequence with its context. At one end the junction does not follow the germline gene, possibly because of a read error. Sequencing was performed with immunoSEQ multiplex PCR; in TCRdb, only in-frame clones are kept and a portion is missing. The sample consists of about 11,000 clones, around four fifths of them appearing once. The CDR3 sequence is 14 residues long. CDR1 and CDR2 from the germline V gene are SGDLS and YYNGEE. The data are from a study of sequential checkpoint blockade in melanoma. On the study more broadly: Arm A got nivolumab then ipilimumab; arm B the reverse, 1:1. Maintenance nivolumab came after either treatment sequence.

Treatment defined: randomized to nivolumab then ipilimumab (arm A) or the reverse (arm B). None of the patients previously received DNA-damaging chemotherapy. This sequence joins TRBV9 and TRBJ1-4; 8 nucleotides match TRBD1. The sample here was CD8+ T cells sorted from blood (inferred from file names), taken from a patient given nivolumab and ipilimumab in sequence. The source is a human donor with melanoma. The CDR3 sequence is CASSVQGAREKLFF. The CDR3 DNA reads as TGTGCCAGTAGCGTTCAGGGGGCCAGAGAAAAACTGTTTTTT.